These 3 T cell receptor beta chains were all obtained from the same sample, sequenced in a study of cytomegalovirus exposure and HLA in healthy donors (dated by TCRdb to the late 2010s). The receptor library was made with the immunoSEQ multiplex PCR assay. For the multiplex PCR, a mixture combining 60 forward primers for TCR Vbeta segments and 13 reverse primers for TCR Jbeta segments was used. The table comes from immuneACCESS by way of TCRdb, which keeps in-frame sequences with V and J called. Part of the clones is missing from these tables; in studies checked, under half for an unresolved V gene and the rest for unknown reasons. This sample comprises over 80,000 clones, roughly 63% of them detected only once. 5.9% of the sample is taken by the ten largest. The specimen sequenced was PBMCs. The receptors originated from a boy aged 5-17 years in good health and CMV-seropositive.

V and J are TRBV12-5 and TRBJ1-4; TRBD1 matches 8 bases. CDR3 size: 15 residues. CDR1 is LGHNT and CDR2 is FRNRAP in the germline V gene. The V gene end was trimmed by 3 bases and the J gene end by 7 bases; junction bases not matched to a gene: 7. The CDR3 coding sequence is TGTGCTAGTGGTTTAAGGACAGGGTTGAGTGAAAAACTGTTTTTT. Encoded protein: CASGLRTGLSEKLFF.

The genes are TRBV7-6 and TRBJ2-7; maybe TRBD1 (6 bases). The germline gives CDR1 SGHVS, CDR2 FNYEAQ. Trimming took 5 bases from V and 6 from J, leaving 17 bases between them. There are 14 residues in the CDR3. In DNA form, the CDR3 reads TGTGCCAGCAGCCTAAAACAGGGTATCGGCGAGCAGTACTTC. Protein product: CASSLKQGIGEQYF.

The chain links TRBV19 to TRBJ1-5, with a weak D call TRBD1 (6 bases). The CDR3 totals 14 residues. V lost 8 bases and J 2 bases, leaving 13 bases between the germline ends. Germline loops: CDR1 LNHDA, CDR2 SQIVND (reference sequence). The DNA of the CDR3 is TGTGCCAGTTTGGCCAGGGGAGGCAATCAGCCCCAGCATTTT. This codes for CASLARGGNQPQHF.